The 28 T cell receptor beta chains in this list originate from one sample, sequenced in a study of blood T cell repertoires in COVID-19. Generated by immunoSEQ multiplex PCR, the TCRdb table keeps only in-frame clones and is missing some. The sample holds 250,000 or so clones; approximately 88% are singletons and the top ten take 3% to 3.5%. The sequenced material came from PBMCs or T cells enriched from blood (not recorded which). Receptors were obtained from a woman between 40 and 50 years old who had been exposed to COVID-19.

The chain carries TRBV4-2 and TRBJ1-4; tentatively, D is TRBD1 (6 bases). This CDR3 contains 18 residues. Trimming shortened V by 2 bases and J by 5 bases, and 21 bases separated the two germline ends. Looked up from germline, CDR1 is LGHNA and CDR2 is YNFKEQ. CDR3 nucleotide sequence: TGTGCCAGCAGCCAAAGTTTAGGAGAGACAGGTGGGAATGAAAAACTGTTTTTT. Amino acids: CASSQSLGETGGNEKLFF.

This rearrangement joins TRBV6-2 or TRBV6-3 to TRBJ2-3, with 7 positions matching TRBD1. The CDR3 is 14 amino acids. V was pared by 5 bases and J by 2 bases, with 4 bases of the junction left unmatched. Germline V gives CDR1 MNHEY, CDR2 SVGEGT. Here the CDR3 DNA reads TGTGCCAGCAGTCCCGGGACAGCCACAGATACGCAGTATTTT. This codes for CASSPGTATDTQYF.

The rearrangement joins TRBV7-2 to TRBJ2-1; the match to TRBD1 covers 9 bases. With V trimmed by 1 base and J by 7 bases, 8 bases remained unmatched. The CDR3 is 16 amino acids. Germline lookup yields CDR1 SGHTA and CDR2 FQGNSA. Here the CDR3 reads CASSLGDRVRGNEQFF. The CDR3 DNA sequence: TGTGCCAGCAGCTTAGGGGACAGGGTACGTGGAAATGAGCAGTTCTTC.

The chain employs TRBV2 and TRBJ2-7; D may be TRBD1 (6 bases). Germline CDR1 is SNHLY and CDR2 is FYNNEI. This CDR3 region has 14 residues. V gave up 10 bases and J gave up 0 bases, with 16 bases separating them. The DNA for the CDR3 is TGTGCCACCGCCGCAGGGACAAGCTCCTACGAGCAGTACTTC. Protein sequence: CATAAGTSSYEQYF. Full variable domain (remainder filled in from reference TRBV2 and TRBJ2-7): EPEVTQTPSHQVTQMGQEVILRCVPISNHLYFYWYRQILGQKVEFLVSFYNNEISEKSEIFDDQFSVERPDGSNFTLKIRSTKLEDSAMYFCATAAGTSSYEQYFGPGTRLTVT.

This chain uses TRBV7-2 with TRBJ1-2, with D unclear. This CDR3 contains 12 residues. V dropped 3 bases and J dropped 8 bases, with 10 bases sitting between them. Germline CDR1 and CDR2: SGHTA and FQGNSA. The CDR3 spells CASSFNLAGYTF. CDR3 nucleotides: TGTGCCAGCAGCTTTAACCTAGCGGGCTACACCTTC.

The rearrangement joins TRBV7-9 to TRBJ2-5; TRBD1 might be the D (5 bases). CDR3 length equals 13 residues. Trimming cost V 2 bases and J 5 bases, with 9 bases left between them. Germline-derived CDR1 and CDR2 are SEHNR and FQNEAQ (reference sequence). The CDR3 nucleotides are TGTGCCAGCAGCTTACGACAGTCTGAGACCCAGTACTTC. Its translation is CASSLRQSETQYF.

In this sample, this clone turned up once. The chain carries TRBV3-1 (or the pseudogene TRBV3-2) and TRBJ2-3; D not resolved. The CDR3 contains 14 residues. The germline CDR1 and CDR2 sequences are LGHDT and YNNKEL (reference sequence). V lost 5 bases and J 3 bases, leaving 12 bases between the germline ends. The CDR3: CASSFSSVTDTQYF. The CDR3 DNA sequence: TGTGCCAGCAGCTTTTCATCGGTGACAGATACGCAGTATTTT.

The chain carries TRBV7-6 and TRBJ1-4; 8 positions match TRBD1. J lost 0 bases, V lost 8 bases, and 14 bases had no gene match. CDR3 size: 18 residues. Per germline, CDR1 SGHVS and CDR2 FNYEAQ. The CDR3 nucleotides read TGTGCCAGCCAAAGAGCCCGGACAGGGCCAGCAACTAATGAAAAACTGTTTTTT. It specifies CASQRARTGPATNEKLFF.

This rearrangement joins TRBV12-5 to TRBJ2-5; 15 positions agree with TRBD2. The germline V gene encodes CDR1 LGHNT and CDR2 FRNRAP. The V segment lost 1 base and the J segment 2 bases; nucleotides outside the gene matches: 11. This CDR3 region has 20 residues. CDR3 sequence: CASGLGWTSGGAGMQETQYF. CDR3 nucleotide sequence: TGTGCTAGTGGTTTGGGCTGGACTAGCGGGGGGGCCGGGATGCAAGAGACCCAGTACTTC.

The chain carries TRBV7-2 and TRBJ1-6; a possible D gene is TRBD1 (5 bases). CDR3 length: 15 residues. The germline V gene encodes CDR1 SGHTA and CDR2 FQGNSA. Trimming cost V 8 bases and J 7 bases, with 18 bases left between them. CDR3 DNA: TGTGCCAGCGCGATCTTCGGGGGGTCCAATTCACCCCTCCACTTT. Its translation is CASAIFGGSNSPLHF.

The rearrangement uses TRBV4-3 and TRBJ2-1; D possibly corresponds to TRBD1 (5 bases). The CDR3 consists of 16 residues. CDR1 is LGHNA and CDR2 is YSLEER in the germline V gene. The ends were cut back, 4 bases at V and 5 bases at J, with 18 bases in the middle. The CDR3 here is CASSPDFRGSNNEQFF. The CDR3 nucleotides read TGCGCCAGCAGCCCGGATTTTAGGGGAAGTAACAATGAGCAGTTCTTC.

This sequence joins TRBV29-1 and TRBJ2-5, with D perhaps matching TRBD2 (7 bases). V was clipped by 2 bases and J by 5 bases, with 15 bases between them. Germline CDR1 reads SQVTM; CDR2 reads ANQGSEA. The CDR3 is made up of 14 amino acids. The CDR3 is CSVEPDGGRETQYF. Here the CDR3 DNA reads TGCAGCGTTGAACCCGACGGGGGGCGTGAGACCCAGTACTTC.

The chain uses TRBV7-8 and TRBJ1-2, with TRBD1 matching 12 bases. The trim removed 5 bases at V and 8 bases at J, leaving 6 bases unmatched. This CDR3 comprises 14 residues. Germline CDR1 is SGHVS and CDR2 is FQNEAQ. The CDR3 DNA follows: TGTGCCAGCAGCCCGGGGACAGGGGGCTGGGGCTACACCTTC. This encodes CASSPGTGGWGYTF.

The chain combines TRBV6-1 with TRBJ1-2; 7 nucleotides align to TRBD1. This CDR3 spans 14 amino acids. Germline V gene data show CDR1 as MNHNS and CDR2 as SASEGT. V lost 3 bases, J lost 0 bases, and 1 base stayed unmatched. The CDR3 loop is CASSDTGANYGYTF. As DNA, the CDR3 is TGTGCCAGCAGTGATACAGGGGCTAACTATGGCTACACCTTC.

Regarding this clone: A junction end diverges from the germline sequence, so it may reflect a read error. This rearrangement joins TRBV5-1 to TRBJ2-1, with a weak D call TRBD1 (6 bases). The CDR3 is 15 residues long. CDR1 is SGHRS, CDR2 YFSETQ, per germline. The CDR3 sequence is CASSPDPGVQHEQFF. CDR3 DNA: TGTGCCAGCAGCCCAGACCCAGGGGTTCAGCATGAGCAGTTCTTC.

The chain recombines TRBV7-9 with TRBJ2-1, with 7 bases fitting TRBD1. V lost 5 bases and J lost 0; bases outside the gene matches: 10. Germline loops: CDR1 SEHNR, CDR2 FQNEAQ (reference sequence). The CDR3 loop spans 17 amino acids. The CDR3 spells CASSPRTGASSYNEQFF. DNA of the CDR3: TGTGCCAGCAGCCCGAGGACAGGTGCGAGCTCCTACAATGAGCAGTTCTTC. The full variable domain, rest sourced from reference TRBV7-9 and TRBJ2-1, is DTGVSQNPRHKITKRGQNVTFRCDPISEHNRLYWYRQTLGQGPEFLTYFQNEAQLEKSRLLSDRFSAERPKGSFSTLEIQRTEQGDSAMYLCASSPRTGASSYNEQFFGPGTRLTVL.

The J gene is TRBJ1-5, the V gene TRBV18, with D possibly matching TRBD1 (5 bases). Trimming took off 6 bases at V and 4 bases at J, with 10 bases between the two ends. This CDR3 region has 13 residues. Germline V lookup: CDR1 KGHSH, CDR2 LQKENI. CDR3 nucleotide sequence: TGTGCCAGCTCTCGTCAGGGTAATCAGCCCCAGCATTTT. This gives the protein CASSRQGNQPQHF. Combining the CDR3 with reference TRBV18 and TRBJ1-5 gives the whole variable domain NAGVMQNPRHLVRRRGQEARLRCSPMKGHSHVYWYRQLPEEGLKFMVYLQKENIIDESGMPKERFSAEFPKEGPSILRIQQVVRGDSAAYFCASSRQGNQPQHFGDGTRLSIL.

This clone was observed once. The chain is built from TRBV19 and TRBJ1-3; unclear D gene. The germline V gene encodes CDR1 LNHDA and CDR2 SQIVND (reference sequence). Trimming removed 3 bases from V and 0 bases from J, with 6 bases in between. This CDR3 is built from 14 residues. Here the CDR3 reads CASSIGSSGNTIYF. The CDR3 DNA follows: TGTGCCAGTAGTATCGGGAGCTCTGGAAACACCATATATTTT. Variable domain in full (rest from reference TRBV19 and TRBJ1-3): DGGITQSPKYLFRKEGQNVTLSCEQNLNHDAMYWYRQDPGQGLRLIYYSQIVNDFQKGDIAEGYSVSREKKESFPLTVTSAQKNPTAFYLCASSIGSSGNTIYFGEGSWLTVV.

V is TRBV28 and J is TRBJ2-7; 7 bases line up with TRBD2. Trimming cost V 6 bases and J 4 bases; bases outside gene matches: 6. This CDR3 contains 13 residues. Per germline, CDR1 MDHEN and CDR2 SYDVKM. The CDR3 DNA is TGTGCCAGCAGCAAGAGCGGGATTTACGAGCAGTACGTC. It codes for CASSKSGIYEQYV.

V gene TRBV28 combines with J gene TRBJ1-5; D might be TRBD1 (5 bases). From germline, CDR1 is MDHEN and CDR2 SYDVKM. This CDR3 is built from 14 residues. The V end was cut by 6 bases, the J end by 2 bases, with 11 bases between. CDR3 sequence (DNA): TGTGCCAGCAGCCTAGGGGCTGGCAATCAGCCCCAGCATTTT. Protein: CASSLGAGNQPQHF.

This clone was seen a single time. The chain uses TRBV6-2 or TRBV6-3 and TRBJ1-1, with a tentative D call TRBD1 (6 bases). Germline CDR1 reads MNHEY; CDR2 reads SVGEGT. Trimming took 0 bases from V and 7 from J, leaving 15 bases between them. There are 15 residues in the CDR3. CDR3 loop: CASSYSMGARGEAFF. CDR3 coding DNA: TGTGCCAGCAGTTACTCCATGGGGGCGCGTGGTGAAGCTTTCTTT.

The chain combines TRBV29-1 with TRBJ1-1, with D uncertain. V was shortened by 2 bases and J by 4 bases, with 11 bases between the two germline ends. The germline V gene has CDR1 SQVTM and CDR2 ANQGSEA. The CDR3 totals 13 residues. The CDR3 loop is CSVEPLTGTEAFF. CDR3 DNA sequence: TGCAGCGTTGAACCACTAACGGGCACTGAAGCTTTCTTT.

This clone was seen just once. This chain connects TRBV28 to TRBJ1-4, with 9 bases matching TRBD1. The CDR3 is 16 residues long. Germline values: CDR1 MDHEN, CDR2 SYDVKM. J gave up 1 base and V 6 bases, and 6 bases lay outside the gene matches. CDR3 region: CASSRDRVVTNEKLFF. The CDR3 DNA reads as TGTGCCAGCAGCCGGGACAGGGTTGTAACTAATGAAAAACTGTTTTTT.

V usage is TRBV18 and J usage is TRBJ2-3, with 11 bases fitting TRBD2. V dropped 3 bases and J dropped 3; count of bases not matched to a gene: 2. Germline V gene data show CDR1 as KGHSH and CDR2 as LQKENI. The CDR3 loop spans 15 amino acids. CDR3 nucleotide sequence: TGTGCCAGCTCACCGACTAGCGGGGTAACAGATACGCAGTATTTT. Amino acids: CASSPTSGVTDTQYF.

This chain joins TRBV7-2 and TRBJ1-2; possibly TRBD1 for D (6 bases). Germline CDR1 reads SGHTA; CDR2 reads FQGNSA. Trimming shortened V by 4 bases and J by 1 base, and 13 bases separated the two germline ends. The CDR3 consists of 15 residues. CDR3 protein: CASSSWTVYNYGYTF. The CDR3 nucleotides read TGTGCCAGCAGCTCCTGGACAGTATATAACTATGGCTACACCTTC.

V usage is TRBV19 and J usage is TRBJ1-3; a possible D gene is TRBD1 (6 bases). Germline CDR1 reads LNHDA; CDR2 reads SQIVND (reference sequence). Trimming cost V 7 bases and J 4 bases, with 14 bases left between them. The CDR3 totals 14 residues. CDR3 bases: TGTGCCAGTACAGACAGGAGAAGGGGAAACACCATATATTTT. Translation gives CASTDRRRGNTIYF.

The J gene is TRBJ2-7, the V gene TRBV7-2; D gene uncertain. The germline V gene has CDR1 SGHTA and CDR2 FQGNSA. V was shortened by 3 bases and J by 5 bases, with 8 bases between the two germline ends. The CDR3 has 12 residues. The CDR3 DNA reads TGTGCCAGCAGCTTTGACTTGGACGAGCAGTACTTC. This codes for CASSFDLDEQYF. Based on the CDR3 plus reference TRBV7-2 and TRBJ2-7, the full variable domain is GAGVSQSPSNKVTEKGKDVELRCDPISGHTALYWYRQSLGQGLEFLIYFQGNSAPDKSGLPSDRFSAERTGGSVSTLTIQRTQQEDSAVYLCASSFDLDEQYFGPGTRLTVT.

This clone was found a few times. The rearrangement uses TRBV9 and TRBJ2-1; 10 nucleotides match TRBD1. The V segment lost 3 bases and the J segment 4 bases; nucleotides outside the gene matches: 4. The CDR3 has 15 residues. Germline V lookup: CDR1 SGDLS, CDR2 YYNGEE. The CDR3, as DNA: TGTGCCAGCAGCGCCGGACAGGGGGGGTACAATGAGCAGTTCTTC. This encodes CASSAGQGGYNEQFF. The whole variable domain, filled in from reference TRBV9 and TRBJ2-1, reads DSGVTQTPKHLITATGQRVTLRCSPRSGDLSVYWYQQSLDQGLQFLIQYYNGEERAKGNILERFSAQQFPDLHSELNLSSLELGDSALYFCASSAGQGGYNEQFFGPGTRLTVL.